This is a list of T cell receptor beta chains from one sample in a study of OX40 agonist ivuxolimab in advanced cancers. The data were produced by immunoSEQ multiplex PCR, yet TCRdb's version contains in-frame clones alone and is incomplete. The sample records tens of thousands of clones, about 86% being singletons. The material sequenced was CD4+ or CD8+ T cells sorted from blood, taken in a trial of the OX40 agonist ivuxolimab. The source of these receptors is an adult with an advanced solid tumor such as melanoma, head and neck, liver or kidney cancer. Both conserved end residues are part of each CDR3. The D gene is left open where the match is weak. Expanded clones are given a class, and other clones once, few, many or no size at all.

V	D	J	size	length	DNA	CDR3
TRBV5-1	TRBD1	TRBJ2-7	-	15	TGCGCCAGCAGCTTGGCGACAGGGGGGATCTACGAGCAGTACTTC	CASSLATGGIYEQYF
TRBV27	-	TRBJ2-3	-	13	TGTGCCAGCAGGGACAACGCCCCAGATACGCAGTATTTT	CASRDNAPDTQYF
TRBV9	-	TRBJ1-2	once	12	TGTGCCAGCAGCGAGGGGAACTATGGCTACACCTTC	CASSEGNYGYTF
TRBV6-1	-	TRBJ2-3	-	12	TGTGCCAGCAGTGTGAGAACAGATACGCAGTATTTT	CASSVRTDTQYF
TRBV20-1	-	TRBJ2-7	-	11	TGCAGTGCCAGCAACTTGGGGGGGCAGTACTTC	CSASNLGGQYF
TRBV27	-	TRBJ1-5	-	15	TGTGCCAGCAGTTTAGTTCGGCAGGGAGGTCAGCCCCAGCATTTT	CASSLVRQGGQPQHF
TRBV18	TRBD1	TRBJ2-7	-	15	TGTGCCAGCTCACCCCGGACAGGGGAAACCTACGAGCAGTACTTC	CASSPRTGETYEQYF
TRBV5-1	TRBD2	TRBJ2-7	-	14	TGCGCCAGCTACCCCGGGACTAGCAACTACGAGCAGTACTTC	CASYPGTSNYEQYF
TRBV27	-	TRBJ1-5	-	15	TGTGCCACCAGCCGATCGGGGGGCTACAATCAGCCCCAGCATTTT	CATSRSGGYNQPQHF
TRBV27	-	TRBJ2-4	-	16	TGTGCCAGCAGTTTTTCAGGAGCTCTAGCCAAAAACATTCAGTACTTC	CASSFSGALAKNIQYF
TRBV7-7	-	TRBJ2-3	-	13	TGTGCTAGCAGCTTAGAGTCGGTAGCTACGCAGTATTTT	CASSLESVATQYF
TRBV6-6	-	TRBJ2-3	-	14	TGTGCCAGCAGTTACGGTCTAGCAGGAGATACGCAGTATTTT	CASSYGLAGDTQYF
TRBV7-3	-	TRBJ2-3	-	15	TGTGCCAGCAGCTTAAACCGGGGGAGCACAGATACGCAGTATTTT	CASSLNRGSTDTQYF
TRBV4-3	-	TRBJ1-1	-	16	TGCGCCAGCAGCCAAGATCTAGGGGGGGCGAACACTGAAGCTTTCTTT	CASSQDLGGANTEAFF
TRBV7-9	-	TRBJ1-1	few	11	TGTGCCAGCAGCTTGGTCTCTGAAGCTTTCTTT	CASSLVSEAFF
TRBV27	TRBD2	TRBJ2-7	-	15	TGTGCCACCCAACGGCTAGCGGGGCCCTCTCTCGAGCAGTACTTC	CATQRLAGPSLEQYF
TRBV10-3	-	TRBJ2-7	-	12	TGTGCCATCAGTACCGAGGGGGACGAGCAGTACTTC	CAISTEGDEQYF
TRBV5-4	-	TRBJ1-4	-	13	TGTGCCAGCAGCTTGAGGGGGGCCGAAAAACTGTTTTTT	CASSLRGAEKLFF
TRBV27	TRBD1	TRBJ2-2	-	15	TGTGCCAGCAGCCGGGACAGGGGGCCAACCGGGGAGCTGTTTTTT	CASSRDRGPTGELFF
TRBV7-9	-	TRBJ1-1	-	13	TGTGCCAGCAGCTTCACGGGGGTCACTGAAGCTTTCTTT	CASSFTGVTEAFF
TRBV28	TRBD1	TRBJ2-3	-	16	TGTGCCAGCAGTGTACGGACAGGGTCTAGCACAGATACGCAGTATTTT	CASSVRTGSSTDTQYF
TRBV20-1	-	TRBJ1-2	-	10	TGCAGTGCTGCCTCAGGGCCCTACACCTTC	CSAASGPYTF
TRBV19	TRBD1	TRBJ1-3	-	14	TGTGCCAGTAGTAACCAGGGGGCTGGAAACACCATATATTTT	CASSNQGAGNTIYF
TRBV7-8	-	TRBJ2-1	-	15	TGTGCCAGCAGCTTACAGAGCGGGTCCTACAATGAGCAGTTCTTC	CASSLQSGSYNEQFF
TRBV5-6	TRBD1	TRBJ2-2	-	18	TGTGCCAGCAGCTTGACTCAGGGGGCTAGGAGGGGCACCGGGGAGCTGTTTTTT	CASSLTQGARRGTGELFF
TRBV6-6	-	TRBJ2-7	-	15	TGTGCCAGCAGTTACGACAGGTGGGACAAATACGAGCAGTACTTC	CASSYDRWDKYEQYF
TRBV25-1	-	TRBJ2-5	-	15	TGTGCCAGCAGTGAATCGGGGACGGCACAAGAGACCCAGTACTTC	CASSESGTAQETQYF